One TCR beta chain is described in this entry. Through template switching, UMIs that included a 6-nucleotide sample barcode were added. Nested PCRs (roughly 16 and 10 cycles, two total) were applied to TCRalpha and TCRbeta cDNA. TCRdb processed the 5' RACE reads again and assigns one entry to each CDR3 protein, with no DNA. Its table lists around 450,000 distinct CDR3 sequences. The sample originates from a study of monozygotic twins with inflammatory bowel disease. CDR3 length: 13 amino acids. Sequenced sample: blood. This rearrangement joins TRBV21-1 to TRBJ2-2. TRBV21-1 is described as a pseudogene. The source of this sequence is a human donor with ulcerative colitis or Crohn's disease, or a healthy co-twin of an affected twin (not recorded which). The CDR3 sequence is CASTPTDTGELFF.